The 20 T cell receptor beta chains given below trace back to one sample, sequenced in a study of long-term antiretroviral therapy in people with HIV. Samples were assayed with immunoSEQ v3.0 at survey level. Sequenced by immunoSEQ multiplex PCR; TCRdb stores in-frame clones only, minus some. Of some 25,000 clones in the sample, 75% to 90% were seen once. Sequences were derived from unsorted PBMCs, sampled 4.3 years after starting antiretroviral therapy. Receptors originate from a man aged 25-45 years with HIV.

The rearrangement joins TRBV27 to TRBJ2-7; unclear D gene. The CDR3 covers 13 residues. Germline V gene lookup returns CDR1 MNHEY and CDR2 SMNVEV (reference sequence). Trimming pared 6 bases from V and 0 bases from J, leaving 9 bases between. The CDR3 nucleotides read TGTGCCAGCAGCCTACATAGCTCCTACGAGCAGTACTTC. Translating it yields CASSLHSSYEQYF.

This clone was picked up one time. The chain combines TRBV30 with TRBJ2-1; 10 nucleotides agree with TRBD2. CDR3 size: 17 residues. The V and J ends lost 0 bases and 6 bases, in that order; junction bases with no gene match: 11. The germline V gene has CDR1 GTSNPN and CDR2 SVGIG (reference sequence). The CDR3 spells CAWSVGGSGRACNEQFF. The CDR3 region has the DNA TGTGCCTGGAGTGTAGGTGGAAGCGGGAGGGCCTGCAATGAGCAGTTCTTC.

The chain couples TRBV12-5 to TRBJ2-7, with 7 bases fitting TRBD1. In germline, CDR1 is LGHNT, CDR2 FRNRAP. CDR3 length: 13 amino acids. The J segment lost 7 bases and the V segment lost 6 bases, leaving 9 bases of the junction unmatched. The CDR3 is CASGPERGQEQYF. The CDR3 nucleotides read TGTGCTAGTGGCCCCGAGAGGGGGCAGGAGCAGTACTTC.

The gene calls are TRBV7-9 and TRBJ2-7; 10 bases map to TRBD1. The CDR3 has 16 amino acids. V was pared by 5 bases and J by 5 bases, with 12 bases of the junction left unmatched. Germline V CDR1 and CDR2: SEHNR, FQNEAQ (reference sequence). CDR3 loop: CASSPCCGTGAHEQYF. The CDR3 DNA reads TGTGCCAGCAGCCCCTGCTGCGGGACAGGGGCCCACGAGCAGTACTTC. The complete variable domain, with remaining parts taken from reference TRBV7-9 and TRBJ2-7, reads DTGVSQNPRHKITKRGQNVTFRCDPISEHNRLYWYRQTLGQGPEFLTYFQNEAQLEKSRLLSDRFSAERPKGSFSTLEIQRTEQGDSAMYLCASSPCCGTGAHEQYFGPGTRLTVT.

About this clone itself: One junction end disagrees with the germline gene, perhaps due to a read error. This chain joins TRBV9 and TRBJ2-7; D not resolved. CDR1 and CDR2 from the germline V gene are SGDLS and YYNGEE. There are 13 residues in the CDR3. CDR3 nucleotides: TGTGCCAGCAGCGTAGAGGGTTCCTTCGAGCAGTACTTC. Amino acid sequence: CASSVEGSFEQYF.

V usage is TRBV5-4 and J usage is TRBJ2-5; 11 positions agree with TRBD1. Germline-derived CDR1 and CDR2 are SGHNT and YYREEE (reference sequence). V lost 3 bases to trimming and J lost 4 bases; unmatched junction nucleotides: 2. The length of the CDR3 is 14 residues. The CDR3 DNA follows: TGTGCCAGCAGCTCGGGACAGGGGGGAGAGACCCAGTACTTC. Translation gives CASSSGQGGETQYF.

The V call is TRBV5-1, the J call TRBJ2-5; D is possibly TRBD2 (5 bases). V shed 4 bases and J shed 2 bases, with 15 bases lying between them. This CDR3 has 15 residues. Germline V CDR1 and CDR2: SGHRS, YFSETQ. DNA of the CDR3: TGCGCCAGCAGCCCGGAGGCGGGCAGGCAAGAGACCCAGTACTTC. The encoded protein is CASSPEAGRQETQYF.

V and J are TRBV6-1 and TRBJ1-1; D gene uncertain. The ends were cut back, 6 bases at V and 1 base at J, with 12 bases in the middle. The CDR3 contains 14 residues. From germline, CDR1 is MNHNS and CDR2 SASEGT. CDR3 amino acids: CASSPTWGNTEAFF. The CDR3 DNA follows: TGTGCCAGCAGCCCGACTTGGGGGAACACTGAAGCTTTCTTT.

V and J are TRBV5-4 and TRBJ2-3, with TRBD2 matching 16 bases. CDR1 and CDR2 from the germline V gene are SGHNT and YYREEE (reference sequence). Trimming removed 4 bases from V and 4 bases from J; junction bases left unmatched: 6. This CDR3 has 17 amino acids. Here the CDR3 DNA reads TGTGCCAGCAGCAAGGGACTAGCGGGAGGGCCCCCAGATACGCAGTATTTT. It codes for CASSKGLAGGPPDTQYF.

V usage is TRBV11-2 and J usage is TRBJ2-7; 9 nucleotides match TRBD2. This CDR3 contains 16 residues. The trim removed 5 bases at V and 3 bases at J, leaving 11 bases unmatched. The germline CDR1 and CDR2 sequences are SGHAT and FQNNGV. The DNA of the CDR3 is TGTGCCAGCAGCCCATCCGGCCTAGCGGGGAGCTACGAGCAGTACTTC. Encoded protein: CASSPSGLAGSYEQYF.

The V and J genes are TRBV7-9 and TRBJ1-3, with TRBD1 as a possible D gene (6 bases). The germline gives CDR1 SEHNR, CDR2 FQNEAQ (reference sequence). This CDR3 is built from 16 residues. V dropped 5 bases and J dropped 0 bases, with 14 bases sitting between them. DNA for the CDR3: TGTGCCAGCAGCCGATCGGGACACCCCTCTGGAAACACCATATATTTT. Translating it yields CASSRSGHPSGNTIYF.

The chain carries TRBV5-4 and TRBJ2-3; D might be TRBD1 (7 bases). The CDR3 extends over 14 amino acids. Between the trimmed V and J ends, which lost 1 base and 5 bases, there was a span of 11 bases. The V gene's germline CDR1 is SGHNT and CDR2 YYREEE (reference sequence). CDR3 loop: CASSLSRGEDTQYF. The CDR3 bases are TGTGCCAGCAGCTTGTCCAGGGGGGAAGATACGCAGTATTTT.

In this sample, this clone turned up a few times. The chain combines TRBV7-2 with TRBJ1-5; tentatively, D is TRBD1 (6 bases). Germline loops: CDR1 SGHTA, CDR2 FQGNSA. Trimming left V 4 bases short and J 1 base short, with 11 bases between. The CDR3 extends over 15 amino acids. In DNA form, the CDR3 reads TGTGCCAGCAGCTCCCAGGGGACCAGCAATCAGCCCCAGCATTTT. Translating it yields CASSSQGTSNQPQHF.

V is TRBV29-1 and J is TRBJ1-4; TRBD1 aligns across 7 bases. The CDR3 consists of 13 residues. V lost 7 bases and J lost 8; bases outside the gene matches: 10. Germline CDR1 reads SQVTM; CDR2 reads ANQGSEA. The CDR3 DNA reads TGCAGCGCTGGGGGACAGCGGGGGGAAAAACTGTTTTTT. As protein: CSAGGQRGEKLFF. Full variable domain (missing parts from reference TRBV29-1 and TRBJ1-4): SAVISQKPSRDICQRGTSLTIQCQVDSQVTMMFWYRQQPGQSLTLIATANQGSEATYESGFVIDKFPISRPNLTFSTLTVSNMSPEDSSIYLCSAGGQRGEKLFFGSGTQLSVL.

The V call is TRBV19, the J call TRBJ2-5; TRBD2 aligns across 8 bases. The CDR3 consists of 13 residues. With 7 bases clipped from V and 5 bases from J, the junction kept 6 bases outside the gene matches. Germline values: CDR1 LNHDA, CDR2 SQIVND (reference sequence). The CDR3 loop reads CASTGGARETQYF. DNA of the CDR3: TGTGCCAGTACCGGGGGGGCCAGGGAGACCCAGTACTTC.

This chain connects TRBV4-3 to TRBJ2-4, with a possible D match to TRBD2 (6 bases). From germline, CDR1 is LGHNA and CDR2 YSLEER. This CDR3 contains 16 residues. The V end lost 0 bases, the J end lost 0 bases, and 9 bases lay between the germline ends. CDR3 nucleotide sequence: TGCGCCAGCAGCCAAGAAGTCGGGGGAGCCAAAAACATTCAGTACTTC. Translated: CASSQEVGGAKNIQYF.

This chain uses TRBV6-5 with TRBJ2-7; 7 bases are a match to TRBD1. This CDR3 region has 15 residues. V lost 8 bases to trimming and J lost 6 bases; unmatched junction nucleotides: 16. The germline V gene has CDR1 MNHEY and CDR2 SVGAGI. The CDR3 region is CASRITGTAEGEQYF. The CDR3 nucleotides read TGTGCCAGCCGAATTACCGGGACAGCAGAGGGCGAGCAGTACTTC.

This chain joins TRBV7-8 and TRBJ2-1; the D is unclear. Germline CDR1 and CDR2: SGHVS and FQNEAQ. V was shortened by 1 base and J by 0 bases, with 13 bases between the two germline ends. The CDR3 runs to 17 residues. In DNA form, the CDR3 reads TGTGCCAGCAGCTTAGTGGAACGGGCTCACTCCTACAATGAGCAGTTCTTC. Encoded protein: CASSLVERAHSYNEQFF. The full variable domain, completed using reference TRBV7-8 and TRBJ2-1, is GAGVSQSPRYKVAKRGQDVALRCDPISGHVSLFWYQQALGQGPEFLTYFQNEAQLDKSGLPSDRFFAERPEGSVSTLKIQRTQQEDSAVYLCASSLVERAHSYNEQFFGPGTRLTVL.

The sample holds one count of this clone. The V and J genes are TRBV15 and TRBJ2-5; the match to TRBD2 covers 8 bases. This CDR3 is 14 amino acids long. CDR1 is LNHNV and CDR2 is YYDKDF in the germline V gene (reference sequence). The trim removed 0 bases at V and 10 bases at J, leaving 7 bases unmatched. The CDR3 bases are TGTGCCACCAGCAGAGATACGACTAGCGTAGGCCAGTACTTC. This sequence encodes CATSRDTTSVGQYF.

The rearrangement joins TRBV7-9 to TRBJ1-4, with D unclear. The germline V gene has CDR1 SEHNR and CDR2 FQNEAQ (reference sequence). The CDR3 has 13 residues. The V end was cut by 5 bases, the J end by 8 bases, with 12 bases between. CDR3 nucleotides: TGTGCCAGCAGCATAGGGTACGGGGAAAAACTGTTTTTT. Translated, it gives CASSIGYGEKLFF. The entire variable domain, with the rest obtained from reference TRBV7-9 and TRBJ1-4, is as follows: DTGVSQNPRHKITKRGQNVTFRCDPISEHNRLYWYRQTLGQGPEFLTYFQNEAQLEKSRLLSDRFSAERPKGSFSTLEIQRTEQGDSAMYLCASSIGYGEKLFFGSGTQLSVL.